What follows are 21 T cell receptor beta chains derived from one specimen sequenced in a study of early T cells in non-severe SARS-CoV-2 infection. TCRdb re-called the 5' RACE reads with MiXCR, one entry per CDR3 protein. The top ten hold roughly 4.2% of the sample, which has 55,000 to 65,000 distinct CDR3 sequences, approximately 13% seen once. Sequenced input: whole blood. The receptors stem from an adult who was a healthcare worker with PCR-confirmed SARS-CoV-2 infection or an uninfected control (not recorded which).

This clonotype occurred a few times. The chain is built from TRBV29-1 and TRBJ1-1, with D unclear. Trimming took 3 bases from V and 10 from J, leaving 3 bases between them. The CDR3 contains 8 residues. CDR1 is SQVTM, CDR2 ANQGSEA, per germline. The CDR3: CSVDIAFF. The CDR3 DNA sequence: TGCAGCGTTGATATAGCTTTCTTT.

This clonotype showed up just a few times. The rearrangement links TRBV7-9 to TRBJ1-1; 8 nucleotides match TRBD1. Germline CDR1 is SEHNR and CDR2 is FQNEAQ (reference sequence). Trimming cost V 6 bases and J 3 bases; bases outside gene matches: 3. There are 13 residues in the CDR3. The CDR3 bases are TGTGCCAGCAGTTCACAGGGGGACACTGAAGCTTTCTTT. Its translation is CASSSQGDTEAFF.

Remarks on this clonotype: A much larger clonotype is one base distant, so this may be a read error. The J gene is TRBJ1-4, the V gene TRBV12-3 or TRBV12-4; 7 bases line up with TRBD1. CDR3 length: 15 residues. As DNA, the CDR3 is TGTGCCGGCAGTTTTTCTCTGAAGGGGGCTGAAAAACTGTTTTTT. Its translation is CAGSFSLKGAEKLFF.

The chain has TRBV20-1 and TRBJ1-4; the D is unclear. Germline-derived CDR1 and CDR2 are DFQATT and SNEGSKA (reference sequence). CDR3 length: 10 residues. V lost 5 bases, J lost 7 bases, and 5 bases lay in between. CDR3 sequence reads: CSASGEKLFF. The CDR3 coding sequence is TGCAGTGCTTCGGGTGAAAAACTGTTTTTT.

This clonotype appeared a few times. The rearrangement joins TRBV5-1 to TRBJ2-3; TRBD2 aligns across 9 bases. CDR1 and CDR2 from the germline V gene are SGHRS and YFSETQ. The CDR3 covers 14 residues. V was clipped by 7 bases and J by 10 bases; unmatched bases: 13. The chain's CDR3 is CASQPPGSGSAQYF. The CDR3 bases are TGCGCCAGCCAACCACCGGGTAGCGGGAGTGCGCAGTATTTT. The full variable domain, with the rest looked up from reference TRBV5-1 and TRBJ2-3, is KAGVTQTPRYLIKTRGQQVTLSCSPISGHRSVSWYQQTPGQGLQFLFEYFSETQRNKGNFPGRFSGRQFSNSRSEMNVSTLELGDSALYLCASQPPGSGSAQYFGPGTRLTVL.

In its sample, this clonotype was seen many times. In DNA form, the CDR3 reads TGTGCCAGCAGCGCTGGACCCGACCCGCTCTACGAGCAGTACTTC. Amino acid sequence: CASSAGPDPLYEQYF. This chain joins TRBV9 and TRBJ2-7; D is ambiguous. The CDR3 loop spans 15 amino acids. The germline V gene has CDR1 SGDLS and CDR2 YYNGEE. Trimming pared 3 bases from V and 3 bases from J, leaving 16 bases between.

J is TRBJ2-1 and V is TRBV27, with 8 bases matching TRBD2. Germline V lookup: CDR1 MNHEY, CDR2 SMNVEV (reference sequence). The CDR3 is 16 residues long. V lost 1 base to trimming and J lost 6 bases; unmatched junction nucleotides: 8. CDR3 sequence reads: CASSLFPGLEANEQFF. CDR3 in DNA: TGTGCCAGCAGTTTATTTCCGGGACTAGAGGCCAATGAGCAGTTCTTC.

V gene TRBV28 combines with J gene TRBJ1-1, with D uncertain. From germline, CDR1 is MDHEN and CDR2 SYDVKM. The CDR3 extends over 15 amino acids. Trimming removed 3 bases from V and 6 bases from J, with 17 bases in between. CDR3 residues: CASSLPVTSSPEAFF. CDR3 DNA sequence: TGTGCCAGCAGTTTGCCCGTGACTTCTAGTCCTGAAGCTTTCTTT.

This clonotype was picked up a small number of times. The V call is TRBV5-1, the J call TRBJ2-1; TRBD2 agrees at 10 bases. The germline CDR1 and CDR2 sequences are SGHRS and YFSETQ. The V and J ends lost 4 bases and 6 bases, in that order; junction bases with no gene match: 7. This CDR3 contains 15 residues. The DNA for the CDR3 is TGCGCCAGCAGCCAATCTAGCGGGAGTGGCAATGAGCAGTTCTTC. Translating it yields CASSQSSGSGNEQFF.

As regards this clonotype: A much bigger clone sits one base away, suggesting this may be a read error. This chain's CDR3 is CASSYSPVQPQHF. The CDR3 nucleotides are TGTGCCAGCAGTTACTCCCCGGTTCAGCCCCAGCATTTT. The chain recombines TRBV6-5 with TRBJ1-5; D unclear. Trimming stripped 0 bases from V and 6 bases from J, with 6 bases between. Germline values: CDR1 MNHEY, CDR2 SVGAGI. This CDR3 contains 13 residues.

The CDR3 spells CASSQGLAGDEQYF. CDR3 nucleotide sequence: TGTGCCAGCAGCCAAGGTCTAGCGGGAGACGAGCAGTACTTC. The genes are TRBV4-2 and TRBJ2-7; TRBD2 agrees at 10 bases. J lost 5 bases, V lost 1 base, and 2 bases had no gene match. Germline V gene lookup returns CDR1 LGHNA and CDR2 YNFKEQ. CDR3 length: 14 residues.

In this sample, this clonotype turned up many times. V and J are TRBV18 and TRBJ2-7; maybe TRBD1 (6 bases). There are 13 residues in the CDR3. Trimming removed 5 bases from V and 2 bases from J, with 10 bases in between. Germline assignment: CDR1 KGHSH and CDR2 LQKENI. The CDR3 here is CASSKTGPYEQYF. In DNA, the CDR3 is TGTGCCAGCTCAAAGACAGGACCCTACGAGCAGTACTTC.

This rearrangement joins TRBV6-4 to TRBJ2-2, with D unclear. This CDR3 is built from 18 residues. CDR1 is MRHNA, CDR2 SNTAGT, per germline. V lost 6 bases to trimming and J lost 7 bases, with 27 bases between them. The DNA of the CDR3 is TGTGCCAGCAGCCCCCGCGCCCCAGAGGCCATACCCCTCGGGGAGCTGTTTTTT. Amino acids: CASSPRAPEAIPLGELFF.

The chain uses TRBV29-1 and TRBJ2-1, with D maybe TRBD1 (5 bases). The CDR3 covers 14 residues. Germline CDR1 is SQVTM and CDR2 is ANQGSEA. The V end lost 3 bases, the J end lost 1 base, and 10 bases lay between the germline ends. CDR3 DNA: TGCAGCGTTGACGCGGACATATCCTACAATGAGCAGTTCTTC. This translates into CSVDADISYNEQFF.

This clonotype is termed medium-sized (0.01 to 0.1%). The chain is built from TRBV6-1 and TRBJ2-1, with TRBD2 matching over 7 bases. CDR3 length equals 15 residues. The germline CDR1 and CDR2 sequences are MNHNS and SASEGT. Unmatched junction bases numbered 0, after V lost 1 base and J lost 0 bases. In DNA form, the CDR3 reads TGTGCCAGCAGTGAAGGGGAGGGCTCCTACAATGAGCAGTTCTTC. Its translation is CASSEGEGSYNEQFF.

This clonotype was found a few times. V and J are TRBV11-2 and TRBJ2-3; no firm D call. The length of the CDR3 is 16 residues. Germline loops: CDR1 SGHAT, CDR2 FQNNGV. V lost 5 bases and J lost 2, with 17 bases in between. The CDR3 nucleotides read TGTGCCAGCAGCCGAAGAGGCACCACCGACACAGATACGCAGTATTTT. It specifies CASSRRGTTDTDTQYF.

V is TRBV27 and J is TRBJ1-6, with D uncertain. The CDR3 covers 17 residues. Germline V gene sequence: CDR1 MNHEY, CDR2 SMNVEV (reference sequence). Deletions cut 2 bases from V and 9 bases from J, with 20 bases between. CDR3 nucleotides: TGTGCCAGCAGTTTACAGCCGCTCCCCACCGCCGGTTCACCCCTCCACTTT. It yields the protein CASSLQPLPTAGSPLHF.

Many counts were recorded for this clonotype. The chain joins TRBV9 to TRBJ2-5; 7 positions match TRBD1. Germline V CDR1 and CDR2: SGDLS, YYNGEE. J gave up 5 bases and V 3 bases, and 13 bases lay outside the gene matches. This CDR3 has 16 residues. The CDR3 DNA is TGTGCCAGCAGCGCGACTTCCAGGGGGTCCGGGGAGACCCAGTACTTC. Its translation is CASSATSRGSGETQYF.

This clonotype was found many times. The V gene is TRBV30, the J gene TRBJ1-2, with D tentatively TRBD1 (5 bases). Germline CDR1 reads GTSNPN; CDR2 reads SVGIG (reference sequence). The CDR3 covers 13 residues. V was clipped by 2 bases and J by 1 base, with 8 bases between them. CDR3 loop: CAWSTGLNYGYTF. Written as DNA, the CDR3 is TGTGCCTGGAGTACAGGACTTAACTATGGCTACACCTTC.

This clonotype appeared a few times. This chain uses TRBV6-5 with TRBJ1-2; 9 positions agree with TRBD1. This CDR3 comprises 14 residues. Germline assignment: CDR1 MNHEY and CDR2 SVGAGI. The V segment lost 0 bases and the J segment 5 bases; nucleotides outside the gene matches: 1. CDR3 nucleotides: TGTGCCAGCAGTTACTCACAGGGGGCGTATGGCTACACCTTC. Translated: CASSYSQGAYGYTF.

This clonotype was seen a few times. V and J are TRBV4-1 and TRBJ1-2, with no clear D. CDR3 length equals 14 residues. Germline lookup yields CDR1 MGHRA and CDR2 YSYEKL. Trimming left V 1 base short and J 7 bases short, with 13 bases between. The CDR3 DNA is TGCGCCAGCAGCCAAGTTATAGGGCTGGGTGGCTACACCTTC. Its translation is CASSQVIGLGGYTF.